This entry is about one T cell receptor beta chain. This CDR3 region has 11 residues. Germline-derived CDR1 and CDR2 are LGHNT and FRNRAP. V lost 7 bases, J lost 8 bases, and 11 bases lay in between. The repertoire was sequenced with immunoSEQ multiplex PCR; TCRdb's copy has only in-frame clones and lacks some. This table has tens of thousands of clones, more than 70% appearing once. The data belong to a study of T cell responses to AZD1222 COVID-19 vaccine. This chain uses TRBV12-5 with TRBJ1-1, with D uncertain. Sequencing used peripheral blood, obtained on day 0 of AZD1222 vaccination. This clonotype was sampled from an adult in good health. The CDR3 loop is CASAQESEAFF. The CDR3 DNA reads as TGTGCTAGTGCCCAGGAGTCGGAAGCTTTCTTT.